This TCR beta chain originates from a study of blood T cell repertoires in COVID-19. Sequenced by immunoSEQ multiplex PCR; TCRdb stores in-frame clones only, minus some. This sample has about 200,000 clones, with around 85% found just once. CDR3 length: 14 amino acids. Sequenced input: peripheral blood. The V gene is TRBV21-1, the J gene TRBJ1-2; the table's TRBD1 call for D was not verified on the DNA. TRBV21-1 is a pseudogene. This sequence originates from a woman older than 75 with acute or convalescent COVID-19. The CDR3 DNA reads as TGTGCCAGCACCCTAGGACAGGGGAGCTATGGCTACACCTTC. As protein: CASTLGQGSYGYTF.